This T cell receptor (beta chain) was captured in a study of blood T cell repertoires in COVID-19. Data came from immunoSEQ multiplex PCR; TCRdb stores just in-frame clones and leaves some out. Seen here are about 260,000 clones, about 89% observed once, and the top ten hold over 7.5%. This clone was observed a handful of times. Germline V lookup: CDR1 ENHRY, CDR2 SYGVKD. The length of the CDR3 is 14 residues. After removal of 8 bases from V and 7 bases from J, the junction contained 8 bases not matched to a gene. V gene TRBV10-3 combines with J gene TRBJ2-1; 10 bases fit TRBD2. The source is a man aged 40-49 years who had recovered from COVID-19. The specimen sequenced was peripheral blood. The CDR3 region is CAISSGGARNEQFF. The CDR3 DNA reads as TGTGCCATCTCCAGCGGGGGGGCAAGGAATGAGCAGTTCTTC.